What follows describes a single T cell receptor beta chain. Antigen: not known. Library construction for TCR beta used iRepertoire HTBI primers and Arm-PCR of CDR3 regions. TCRdb re-called the multiplex PCR reads with MiXCR, one entry per CDR3 protein. The sample has hundreds of thousands of distinct CDR3 sequences, around 17% seen once. The data were obtained in a study of regulatory T cells in long-lasting Graves disease. The sample's time point: newly diagnosed GD, antithyroid drugs for less than 3 months. The TCR library was made from RNA extracted from PBMCs. Study-wide results and limits: New patients shared approximately 930 public clonotypes, fewer than the approximately 3,000 shared by persistent patients.

V shed 0 bases and J 6 bases; nucleotides not matched to a gene: 1. The CDR3 length is 15 residues. Germline CDR1 and CDR2: SGHDT and YYEEEE. These records were also assigned to another study, of T cells in Graves' hyperthyroidism and ophthalmopathy.

The sequenced sample was peripheral blood mononuclear cells (PBMCs), obtained at new diagnosis, from a patient treated with antithyroid drugs. This rearrangement joins TRBV5-6 to TRBJ1-6; 9 positions match TRBD1. The TCR was taken from a woman aged 30 to 39 with Graves disease. The CDR3: CASSLGTGVNSPLHF. CDR3 DNA sequence: TGTGCCAGCAGCTTGGGGACAGGGGTTAATTCACCCCTCCACTTT.